This entry lists 5 T cell receptor beta chains sequenced from one sample in a study of shared clonotypes between healthy human individuals. Sequencing was performed with immunoSEQ multiplex PCR; in TCRdb, only in-frame clones are kept and a portion is missing. The repertoire holds about 380,000 clones, with around 96% as singletons. Sequenced sample: memory CD8+ T cells sorted from blood. Documented subset: CD45RO+ cells pooled with CCR7-negative TemRA cells. These receptors originate from a young man in good health.

This chain links TRBV30 with TRBJ1-2, with 8 bases that match TRBD1. Trimming removed 5 bases from V and 4 bases from J; junction bases left unmatched: 3. Germline lookup yields CDR1 GTSNPN and CDR2 SVGIG (reference sequence). The CDR3 is 12 amino acids. In DNA, the CDR3 is TGTGCCTGGGACAGGGGAACCTATGGCTACACCTTC. It codes for CAWDRGTYGYTF. Full variable domain (missing parts from reference TRBV30 and TRBJ1-2): SQTIHQWPATLVQPVGSPLSLECTVEGTSNPNLYWYRQAAGRGLQLLFYSVGIGQISSEVPQNLSASRPQDRQFILSSKKLLLSDSGFYLCAWDRGTYGYTFGSGTRLTVV.

The chain is built from TRBV4-1 and TRBJ2-7, with D possibly being TRBD1 (5 bases). The V gene's germline CDR1 is MGHRA and CDR2 YSYEKL. V lost 0 bases and J lost 7, with 16 bases in between. This CDR3 contains 15 residues. The CDR3 DNA sequence: TGCGCCAGCAGCCAAGATAATGGCAGGGCGAGGGAGCAGTACTTC. The encoded protein is CASSQDNGRAREQYF.

As for this clone: The sample contains more than one DNA sequence encoding this CDR3. The chain is built from TRBV5-1 and TRBJ2-1; maybe TRBD2 (6 bases). Per germline, CDR1 SGHRS and CDR2 YFSETQ. The CDR3 sequence is 14 residues long. Trimming took off 0 bases at V and 4 bases at J, with 8 bases between the two ends. CDR3: CASSLGDSYNEQFF. In DNA form, the CDR3 reads TGCGCCAGCAGCTTGGGGGACTCATACAATGAGCAGTTCTTC.

The V call is TRBV5-4, the J call TRBJ2-7, with 9 nucleotides matching TRBD2. Germline values: CDR1 SGHNT, CDR2 YYREEE (reference sequence). CDR3 length equals 14 residues. V trimming: 3 bases; J trimming: 3 bases; junction bases outside the gene matches: 4. This CDR3 is CASSWGTSSYEQYF. For the CDR3, the DNA is TGTGCCAGCAGCTGGGGGACTAGCAGCTACGAGCAGTACTTC. Variable domain in full (rest from reference TRBV5-4 and TRBJ2-7): ETGVTQSPTHLIKTRGQQVTLRCSSQSGHNTVSWYQQALGQGPQFIFQYYREEENGRGNFPPRFSGLQFPNYSSELNVNALELDDSALYLCASSWGTSSYEQYFGPGTRLTVT.

The CDR3 DNA is TGCGCCAGCAGCTTGGCCGTACGGACAGAAGAGACCCAGTACTTC. Protein product: CASSLAVRTEETQYF. This chain connects TRBV5-1 to TRBJ2-5; the D gene is possibly TRBD1 (6 bases). The germline CDR1 and CDR2 sequences are SGHRS and YFSETQ. V was trimmed by 0 bases and J by 3 bases, leaving 12 bases between them. This CDR3 contains 15 residues.